The sequence of this TCR beta chain was determined in a study of shared clonotypes between healthy human individuals. The germline V gene encodes CDR1 SGDLS and CDR2 YYNGEE. V trimming: 4 bases; J trimming: 4 bases; junction bases outside the gene matches: 11. The CDR3 is 16 residues long. CD45RO-negative, CCR7-positively selected cells formed the naive CD8 fraction, excluding terminally differentiated effector memory CD45RA+ cells. The repertoire was sequenced with immunoSEQ multiplex PCR; TCRdb's copy has only in-frame clones and lacks some. The table lists around 2,000,000 clones, approximately 94% of them singletons.

Material: naive CD8+ T cells from PBMCs. The chain joins TRBV9 to TRBJ2-1; 7 positions agree with TRBD2. The sequence was obtained from a man in his late teens or twenties in good health. Some clones in this sample may be carry-over from other donors' samples. The DNA of the CDR3 is TGTGCCAGCAGCCCCATCGCTAGCGGCCTTTACAATGAGCAGTTCTTC. Its translation is CASSPIASGLYNEQFF.